Shown below are 29 T cell receptor beta chains from a single sample sequenced in a study of CD8 T cells in ankylosing spondylitis (dated 2017 in TCRdb). The library was made by 5' RACE. The sequencer was an Illumina HiSeq 2500. The public reads were run again by TCRdb, first through fastp at Q25 and then through MiXCR, and only productive beta chains were kept. A single entry per CDR3 protein holds the most common genes and DNA from its merged rows. For this sample there are about 360,000 distinct CDR3 sequences; 20% to 25% appear just once. The ten largest account for approximately 14% of the sample. Sequenced: blood, either unsorted or a sorted T cell fraction (not recorded which). These TCRs come from a male donor with ankylosing spondylitis or in good health (not recorded which).

The chain has TRBV29-1 and TRBJ2-7; possibly TRBD1 or TRBD2 for D (5 bases each). Trimming cost V 4 bases and J 9 bases, with 19 bases left between them. The CDR3 length is 13 residues. Germline lookup yields CDR1 SQVTM and CDR2 ANQGSEA. CDR3 amino acids: CSVVGIGDPGQYF. CDR3 DNA: TGCAGCGTTGTAGGGATTGGGGACCCGGGGCAGTACTTC.

The chain combines TRBV7-2 with TRBJ2-2; 8 nucleotides agree with TRBD1. Germline lookup yields CDR1 SGHTA and CDR2 FQGNSA. There are 15 residues in the CDR3. Unmatched junction bases numbered 3, after V lost 3 bases and J lost 3 bases. The DNA of the CDR3 is TGTGCCAGCAGCTTCTCAGGGGGCGACACCGGGGAGCTGTTTTTT. Amino acid sequence: CASSFSGGDTGELFF. The variable domain in full, with the rest retrieved from reference TRBV7-2 and TRBJ2-2, is GAGVSQSPSNKVTEKGKDVELRCDPISGHTALYWYRQSLGQGLEFLIYFQGNSAPDKSGLPSDRFSAERTGGSVSTLTIQRTQQEDSAVYLCASSFSGGDTGELFFGEGSRLTVL.

J is TRBJ2-2 and V is TRBV5-5; 7 bases are a match to TRBD1. Per germline, CDR1 SGHKS and CDR2 YYEKEE (reference sequence). The CDR3 runs to 18 residues. Trimming cost V 0 bases and J 4 bases; bases outside gene matches: 12. The CDR3 sequence: CASSLVLVRGSSTGELFF. Here the CDR3 DNA reads TGTGCCAGCAGCTTGGTTTTGGTCAGGGGGTCGAGCACCGGGGAGCTGTTTTTT.

The chain employs TRBV7-9 and TRBJ2-3; TRBD2 agrees at 8 bases. The germline V gene has CDR1 SEHNR and CDR2 FQNEAQ (reference sequence). V was clipped by 5 bases and J by 3 bases; unmatched bases: 10. This CDR3 comprises 16 residues. The CDR3 bases are TGTGCCAGCAGCGTCCCCTCTGGCGGGGGGACAGATACGCAGTATTTT. Translating it yields CASSVPSGGGTDTQYF.

The chain recombines TRBV4-1 with TRBJ2-7; D may be TRBD2 (5 bases). This CDR3 contains 16 residues. CDR1 is MGHRA and CDR2 is YSYEKL in the germline V gene. Trimming pared 7 bases from V and 3 bases from J, leaving 22 bases between. The CDR3 DNA reads TGCGCCAGCACCTCTATGATCGGGGATCCCAACTACGAGCAGTACTTC. Translation gives CASTSMIGDPNYEQYF.

This clonotype was seen a few times. J is TRBJ2-7 and V is TRBV27; 7 nucleotides agree with TRBD2. Per the germline V gene, CDR1 is MNHEY and CDR2 is SMNVEV (reference sequence). Losses at the gene ends were 2 bases for V and 3 bases for J; bases not matched to a gene: 7. CDR3 length equals 15 residues. The DNA of the CDR3 is TGTGCCAGCAGTTTAGGGGTCGGGGGGAACTACGAGCAGTACTTC. As protein: CASSLGVGGNYEQYF.

This clonotype was observed a handful of times. The V gene is TRBV7-9, the J gene TRBJ2-3; tentatively, D is TRBD1 or TRBD2 (5 bases each). Germline loops: CDR1 SEHNR, CDR2 FQNEAQ (reference sequence). The CDR3 spans 12 residues. V lost 4 bases to trimming and J lost 7 bases, with 9 bases between them. CDR3 DNA sequence: TGTGCCAGCAGCTCCGAGGGACATACGCAGTATTTT. Translation gives CASSSEGHTQYF.

The V gene is TRBV12-3 or TRBV12-4, the J gene TRBJ2-7, with 11 bases identical to TRBD2. This CDR3 region has 14 residues. V was pared by 7 bases and J by 3 bases, with 5 bases of the junction left unmatched. The CDR3 spells CASTTGTSGYEQYF. For the CDR3, the DNA is TGTGCCAGCACCACCGGGACTAGCGGCTACGAGCAGTACTTC.

V and J are TRBV20-1 and TRBJ1-4; D call uncertain. Trimming stripped 5 bases from V and 0 bases from J, with 13 bases between. The CDR3 has 15 residues. CDR1 DFQATT and CDR2 SNEGSKA come from the germline V gene (reference sequence). The CDR3 region is CSASKRGATNEKLFF. The CDR3, as DNA: TGCAGTGCTTCCAAACGTGGTGCAACTAATGAAAAACTGTTTTTT.

The sample holds a few counts of this clonotype. The chain has TRBV29-1 and TRBJ2-2; D is unclear. V was shortened by 1 base and J by 3 bases, with 6 bases between the two germline ends. Germline CDR1 is SQVTM and CDR2 is ANQGSEA. This CDR3 is 13 amino acids long. CDR3 coding DNA: TGCAGCGTTGAAGTCCGAGACACCGGGGAGCTGTTTTTT. Protein product: CSVEVRDTGELFF.

The chain joins TRBV4-1 to TRBJ2-3; tentatively, D is TRBD2 (6 bases). From germline, CDR1 is MGHRA and CDR2 YSYEKL. Trimming removed 4 bases from V and 0 bases from J, with 14 bases in between. This CDR3 has 16 residues. The CDR3 DNA sequence: TGCGCCAGCAGCCTGGACGTAGCGGAGAGCACAGATACGCAGTATTTT. This gives the protein CASSLDVAESTDTQYF.

This clonotype showed up just a few times. CDR3 sequence: CASSGTTVSYEQYF. The CDR3 coding sequence is TGTGCCAGCAGTGGCACGACTGTCTCCTACGAGCAGTACTTC. The chain links TRBV6-1 to TRBJ2-7; D unresolved. Germline-derived CDR1 and CDR2 are MNHNS and SASEGT. The CDR3 has 14 residues. Trimming took off 4 bases at V and 0 bases at J, with 10 bases between the two ends.

This clonotype was detected only a few times. In DNA form, the CDR3 reads TGCGCCAGCAGCCAAAGACAGGGGACCTACGAGCAGTACTTC. It encodes CASSQRQGTYEQYF. V and J are TRBV4-1 and TRBJ2-7; 8 bases are shared with TRBD1. The germline V gene encodes CDR1 MGHRA and CDR2 YSYEKL. The CDR3 extends over 14 amino acids. The trim removed 2 bases at V and 2 bases at J, leaving 2 bases unmatched.

This clonotype was picked up a small number of times. This chain links TRBV10-3 with TRBJ2-5, with 7 bases that match TRBD2. V shed 6 bases, J shed 1 base, and the junction held 8 bases outside the gene matches. In germline, CDR1 is ENHRY, CDR2 SYGVKD. The CDR3 is 15 residues long. In nucleotides, the CDR3 is TGTGCCATCAGCCGACTAGCAGCCCCCCAAGAGACCCAGTACTTC. This sequence encodes CAISRLAAPQETQYF.

This clonotype was detected only a few times. The V call is TRBV6-5, the J call TRBJ2-5; D is unclear. The length of the CDR3 is 13 residues. The germline V and J ends were trimmed by 6 bases and 1 base, with 9 bases remaining between them. Germline-derived CDR1 and CDR2 are MNHEY and SVGAGI. The CDR3 region has the DNA TGTGCCAGCAGCTATCTAATCCAAGAGACCCAGTACTTC. Translating it yields CASSYLIQETQYF.

V usage is TRBV4-1 and J usage is TRBJ1-4; no firm D call. The V and J ends lost 2 bases and 3 bases respectively, with 13 bases between them. CDR1 is MGHRA and CDR2 is YSYEKL in the germline V gene. The CDR3 is made up of 16 amino acids. The CDR3, as DNA: TGCGCCAGCAGCCAAAGGACGGGCAGGTCTAATGAAAAACTGTTTTTT. It codes for CASSQRTGRSNEKLFF.

This chain connects TRBV6-5 to TRBJ2-2, with a tentative D call TRBD1 (7 bases). Germline CDR1 is MNHEY and CDR2 is SVGAGI. This CDR3 is 19 amino acids long. The V end lost 4 bases, the J end lost 7 bases, and 28 bases lay between the germline ends. CDR3 bases: TGTGCCAGCAGTTCAACACCCGGGGGACAGCCCGTTCGTGGCGGGGAGCTGTTTTTT. Protein sequence: CASSSTPGGQPVRGGELFF.

This clonotype was seen a few times. The J gene is TRBJ1-2, the V gene TRBV29-1; the D gene is possibly TRBD1 (6 bases). Trimming removed 6 bases from V and 0 bases from J, with 11 bases in between. This CDR3 has 13 residues. CDR1 and CDR2 from the germline V gene are SQVTM and ANQGSEA. The CDR3 spells CSVRDTANYGYTF. The CDR3 nucleotides read TGCAGCGTACGGGACACTGCTAACTATGGCTACACCTTC.

The chain recombines TRBV10-3 with TRBJ2-7, with D possibly TRBD2 on 6 matching bases. With 4 bases removed from V and 1 base from J, the gap between germline ends came to 14 bases. This CDR3 has 15 amino acids. CDR1 is ENHRY, CDR2 SYGVKD, per germline. DNA for the CDR3: TGTGCCATCAGTGGGGACGGGGGAATTTCCTACGAGCAGTACTTC. Its protein is CAISGDGGISYEQYF.

This rearrangement joins TRBV7-9 to TRBJ1-4; D remains unclear. The CDR3 is 12 amino acids. Trimming removed 3 bases at V and 5 bases at J, with 4 bases between. CDR1 and CDR2 from the germline V gene are SEHNR and FQNEAQ (reference sequence). DNA for the CDR3: TGTGCCAGCAGCTTCGGCAATGAAAAACTGTTTTTT. This codes for CASSFGNEKLFF.

This clonotype was counted between two and nine times. The chain carries TRBV7-9 and TRBJ1-2, with D unresolved. V shed 2 bases and J shed 6 bases, with 10 bases lying between them. The CDR3 loop spans 13 amino acids. Germline CDR1 and CDR2: SEHNR and FQNEAQ (reference sequence). The CDR3 loop reads CASSLTGDNGYTF. The CDR3 DNA sequence: TGTGCCAGCAGCTTAACGGGTGACAATGGCTACACCTTC.

V is TRBV4-2 and J is TRBJ2-1, with D possibly being TRBD2 (5 bases). Germline V gene data show CDR1 as LGHNA and CDR2 as YNFKEQ. The ends were cut back, 0 bases at V and 3 bases at J, with 9 bases in the middle. The CDR3 has 15 residues. CDR3 in amino acids: CASSQDFRGYNEQFF. In nucleotides, the CDR3 is TGTGCCAGCAGCCAAGATTTCCGGGGCTACAATGAGCAGTTCTTC.

Only a few counts were recorded for this clonotype. The chain employs TRBV21-1 and TRBJ2-7; TRBD1, the table's D call, lacks a check against the DNA. TRBV21-1 is a documented pseudogene. The CDR3 has 15 amino acids. The CDR3 loop is CASSNEGTGAYEQYF. CDR3 DNA sequence: TGTGCCAGCAGCAATGAAGGGACAGGGGCCTACGAGCAGTACTTC.

This clonotype turned up a few times. This chain links TRBV6-1 with TRBJ1-1; a possible D gene is TRBD1 (6 bases). Between the trimmed V and J ends, which lost 6 bases and 4 bases, there was a span of 15 bases. The germline CDR1 and CDR2 sequences are MNHNS and SASEGT. The CDR3 has 14 amino acids. CDR3 sequence reads: CASSQQGLGTEAFF. CDR3 in DNA: TGTGCCAGCAGCCAACAGGGTTTGGGCACTGAAGCTTTCTTT.

CDR3 region: CSVVPQGGPGETQYF. The CDR3 DNA reads TGCAGCGTTGTACCTCAGGGGGGGCCAGGCGAGACCCAGTACTTC. The chain uses TRBV29-1 and TRBJ2-5; D may be TRBD1 or TRBD2 (7 bases each). V dropped 4 bases and J dropped 5 bases, with 20 bases sitting between them. This CDR3 has 15 residues. From germline, CDR1 is SQVTM and CDR2 ANQGSEA.

This clonotype was detected a few times. The chain combines TRBV2 with TRBJ2-3; D gene uncertain. Germline V gives CDR1 SNHLY, CDR2 FYNNEI. Between the trimmed V and J ends, which lost 7 bases and 0 bases, there was a span of 20 bases. The CDR3 length is 17 residues. The CDR3 DNA reads as TGTGCCAGCATGACGCGACCTGGGTCCTCTAGCACAGATACGCAGTATTTT. Translation gives CASMTRPGSSSTDTQYF.

The chain joins TRBV15 to TRBJ2-7, with D possibly TRBD1 on 5 matching bases. Trimming left V 3 bases short and J 2 bases short, with 14 bases between. Germline V lookup: CDR1 LNHNV, CDR2 YYDKDF (reference sequence). The CDR3 extends over 15 amino acids. The CDR3 nucleotides read TGTGCCACCAGCAGGGCCCTGGACACAACCTACGAGCAGTACTTC. As protein: CATSRALDTTYEQYF.

The chain uses TRBV30 and TRBJ2-7, with 8 nucleotides matching TRBD1. The germline V gene encodes CDR1 GTSNPN and CDR2 SVGIG (reference sequence). The CDR3 spans 16 residues. The trim removed 4 bases at V and 0 bases at J, leaving 11 bases unmatched. The CDR3 nucleotides read TGTGCCTGGACTACTCCTCCGGGACAGGACTCCTACGAGCAGTACTTC. Protein sequence: CAWTTPPGQDSYEQYF.

The CDR3 sequence: CASRGEATDTQYF. The DNA of the CDR3 is TGTGCCAGCAGGGGTGAGGCCACAGATACGCAGTATTTT. The chain couples TRBV9 to TRBJ2-3; D not certain. CDR3 size: 13 residues. Germline CDR1 SGDLS, CDR2 YYNGEE. The germline V and J ends were trimmed by 5 bases and 2 bases, with 9 bases remaining between them.